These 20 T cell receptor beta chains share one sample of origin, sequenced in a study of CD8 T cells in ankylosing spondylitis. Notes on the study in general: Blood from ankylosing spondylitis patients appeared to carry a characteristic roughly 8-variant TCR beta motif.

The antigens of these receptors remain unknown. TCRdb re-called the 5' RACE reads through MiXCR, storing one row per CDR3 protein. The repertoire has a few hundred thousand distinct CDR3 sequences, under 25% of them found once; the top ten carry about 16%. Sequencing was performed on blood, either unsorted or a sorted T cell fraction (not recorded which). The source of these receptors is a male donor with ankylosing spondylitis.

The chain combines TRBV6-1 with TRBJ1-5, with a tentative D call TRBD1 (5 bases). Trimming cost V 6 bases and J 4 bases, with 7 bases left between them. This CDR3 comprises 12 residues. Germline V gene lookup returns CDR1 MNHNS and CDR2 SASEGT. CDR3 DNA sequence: TGTGCCAGCAGACAGGCAAATCAGCCCCAGCATTTT. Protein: CASRQANQPQHF.

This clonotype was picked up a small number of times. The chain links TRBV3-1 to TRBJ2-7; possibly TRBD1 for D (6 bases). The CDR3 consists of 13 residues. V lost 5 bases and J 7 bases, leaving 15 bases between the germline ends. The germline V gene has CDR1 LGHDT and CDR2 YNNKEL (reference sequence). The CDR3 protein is CASSSKGTNEQYF. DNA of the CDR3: TGTGCCAGCAGCTCGAAGGGGACAAATGAGCAGTACTTC.

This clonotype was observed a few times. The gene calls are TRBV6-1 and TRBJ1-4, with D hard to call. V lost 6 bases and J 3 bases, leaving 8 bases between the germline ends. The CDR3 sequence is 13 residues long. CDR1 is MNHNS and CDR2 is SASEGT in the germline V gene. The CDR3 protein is CASSHPSNEKLFF. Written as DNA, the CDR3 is TGTGCCAGCAGCCACCCATCTAATGAAAAACTGTTTTTT.

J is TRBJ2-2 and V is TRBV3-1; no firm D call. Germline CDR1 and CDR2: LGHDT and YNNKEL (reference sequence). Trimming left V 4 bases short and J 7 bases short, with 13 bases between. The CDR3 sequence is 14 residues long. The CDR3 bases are TGTGCCAGCAGCCCGTCAGCGACGGGCGGGGAGCTGTTTTTT. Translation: CASSPSATGGELFF.

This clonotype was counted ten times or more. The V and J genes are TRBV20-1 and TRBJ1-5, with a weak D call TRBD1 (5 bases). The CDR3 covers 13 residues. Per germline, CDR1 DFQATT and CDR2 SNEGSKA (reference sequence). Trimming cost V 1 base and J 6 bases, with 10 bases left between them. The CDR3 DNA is TGCAGTGCTAGAGTAACAGGTCCTCAGCCCCAGCATTTT. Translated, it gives CSARVTGPQPQHF.

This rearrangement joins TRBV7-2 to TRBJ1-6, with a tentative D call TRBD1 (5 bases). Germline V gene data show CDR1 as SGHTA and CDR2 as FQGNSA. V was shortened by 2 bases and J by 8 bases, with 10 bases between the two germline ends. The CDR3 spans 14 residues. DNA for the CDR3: TGTGCCAGCAGCTTAAGAGTAGGGGATTCACCCCTCCACTTT. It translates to CASSLRVGDSPLHF.

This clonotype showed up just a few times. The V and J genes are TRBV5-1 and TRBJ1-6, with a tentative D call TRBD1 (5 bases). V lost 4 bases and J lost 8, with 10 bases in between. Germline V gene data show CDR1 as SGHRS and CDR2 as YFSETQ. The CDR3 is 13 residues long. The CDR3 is CASSASRDSPLHF. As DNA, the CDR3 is TGCGCCAGCAGCGCATCCAGGGATTCACCCCTCCACTTT.

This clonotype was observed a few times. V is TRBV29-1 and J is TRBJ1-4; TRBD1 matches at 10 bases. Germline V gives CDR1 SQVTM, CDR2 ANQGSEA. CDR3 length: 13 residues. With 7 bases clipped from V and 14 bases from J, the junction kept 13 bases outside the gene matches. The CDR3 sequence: CSAAGTGESRLFF. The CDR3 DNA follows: TGCAGCGCCGCCGGGACAGGGGAATCTCGGCTGTTTTTT.

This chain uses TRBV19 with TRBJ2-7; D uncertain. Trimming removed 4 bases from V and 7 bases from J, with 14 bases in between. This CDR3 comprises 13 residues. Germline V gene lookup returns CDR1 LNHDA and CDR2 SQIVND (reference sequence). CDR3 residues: CASSTPFTEEQYF. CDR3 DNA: TGTGCCAGTAGTACCCCCTTCACTGAGGAGCAGTACTTC.

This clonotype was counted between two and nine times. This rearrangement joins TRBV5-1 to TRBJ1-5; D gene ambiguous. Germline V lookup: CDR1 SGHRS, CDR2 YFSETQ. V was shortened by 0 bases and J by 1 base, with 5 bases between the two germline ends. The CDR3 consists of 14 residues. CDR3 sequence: CASSLGVSNQPQHF. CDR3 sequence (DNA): TGCGCCAGCAGCTTGGGGGTGAGCAATCAGCCCCAGCATTTT.

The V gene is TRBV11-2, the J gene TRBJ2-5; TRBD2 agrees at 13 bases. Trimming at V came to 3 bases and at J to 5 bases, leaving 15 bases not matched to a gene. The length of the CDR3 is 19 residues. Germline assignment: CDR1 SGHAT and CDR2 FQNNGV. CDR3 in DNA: TGTGCCAGCAGCTTCACCAGGACTAGCGGGAGAGGGAGCGGTGAGACCCAGTACTTC. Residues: CASSFTRTSGRGSGETQYF. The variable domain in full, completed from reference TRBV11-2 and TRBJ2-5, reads EAGVAQSPRYKIIEKRQSVAFWCNPISGHATLYWYQQILGQGPKLLIQFQNNGVVDDSQLPKDRFSAERLKGVDSTLKIQPAKLEDSAVYLCASSFTRTSGRGSGETQYFGPGTRLLVL.

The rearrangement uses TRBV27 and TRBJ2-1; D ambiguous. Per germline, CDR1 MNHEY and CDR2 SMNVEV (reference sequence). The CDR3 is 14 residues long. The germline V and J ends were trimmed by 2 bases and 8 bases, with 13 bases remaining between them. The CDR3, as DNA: TGTGCCAGCAGTTTAAACCCCCCTTACGATGAGCAGTTCTTC. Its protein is CASSLNPPYDEQFF.

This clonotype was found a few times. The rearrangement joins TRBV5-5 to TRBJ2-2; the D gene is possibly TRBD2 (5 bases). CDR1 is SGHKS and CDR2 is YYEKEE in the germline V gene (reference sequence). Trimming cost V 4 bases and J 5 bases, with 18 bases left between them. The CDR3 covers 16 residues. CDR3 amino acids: CASSPGLAGQTGELFF. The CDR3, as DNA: TGTGCCAGCAGCCCCGGACTGGCGGGTCAAACCGGGGAGCTGTTTTTT.

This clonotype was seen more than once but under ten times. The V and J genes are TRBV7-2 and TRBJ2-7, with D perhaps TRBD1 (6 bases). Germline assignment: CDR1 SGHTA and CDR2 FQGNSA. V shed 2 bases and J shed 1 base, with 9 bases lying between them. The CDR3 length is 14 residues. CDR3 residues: CASSLWGQSYEQYF. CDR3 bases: TGTGCCAGCAGCTTATGGGGGCAGTCCTACGAGCAGTACTTC.

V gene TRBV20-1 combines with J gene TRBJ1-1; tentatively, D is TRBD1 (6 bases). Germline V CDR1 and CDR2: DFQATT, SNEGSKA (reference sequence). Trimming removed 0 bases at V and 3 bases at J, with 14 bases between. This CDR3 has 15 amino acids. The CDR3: CSARDLRGAYTEAFF. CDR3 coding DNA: TGCAGTGCTAGAGATCTAAGGGGGGCGTACACTGAAGCTTTCTTT.

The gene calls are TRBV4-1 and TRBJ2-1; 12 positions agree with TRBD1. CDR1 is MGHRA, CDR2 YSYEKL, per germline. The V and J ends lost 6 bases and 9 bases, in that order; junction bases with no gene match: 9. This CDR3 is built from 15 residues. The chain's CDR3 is CASRAGTGGLGEQFF. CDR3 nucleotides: TGCGCCAGCAGAGCCGGGACAGGGGGCCTGGGTGAGCAGTTCTTC.

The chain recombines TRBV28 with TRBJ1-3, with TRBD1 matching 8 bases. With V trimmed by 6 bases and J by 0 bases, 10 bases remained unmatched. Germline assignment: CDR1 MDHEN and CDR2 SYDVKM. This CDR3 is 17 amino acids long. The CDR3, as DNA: TGTGCCAGCAGATACCAGGGGGCATCGTCCTCTGGAAACACCATATATTTT. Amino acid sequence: CASRYQGASSSGNTIYF.

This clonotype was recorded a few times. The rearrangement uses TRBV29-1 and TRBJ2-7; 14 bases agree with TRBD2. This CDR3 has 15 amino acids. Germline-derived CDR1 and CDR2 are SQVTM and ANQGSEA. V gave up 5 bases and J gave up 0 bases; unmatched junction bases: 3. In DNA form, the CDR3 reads TGCAGCGTTACCGGGACTAGCGGGAGCTCCTACGAGCAGTACTTC. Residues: CSVTGTSGSSYEQYF.

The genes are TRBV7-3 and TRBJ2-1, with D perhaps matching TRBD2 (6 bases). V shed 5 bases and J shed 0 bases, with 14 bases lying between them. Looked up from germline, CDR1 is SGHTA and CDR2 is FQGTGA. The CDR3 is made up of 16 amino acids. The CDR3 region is CASSQLSGSSYNEQFF. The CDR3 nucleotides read TGTGCCAGCAGCCAACTTAGCGGTTCCTCCTACAATGAGCAGTTCTTC.

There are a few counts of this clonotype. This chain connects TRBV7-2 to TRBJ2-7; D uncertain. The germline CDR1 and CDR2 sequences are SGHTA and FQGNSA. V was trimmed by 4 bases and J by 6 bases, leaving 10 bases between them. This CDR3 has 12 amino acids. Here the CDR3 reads CASSSWRSEQYF. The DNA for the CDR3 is TGTGCCAGCAGCTCCTGGCGCAGCGAGCAGTACTTC.